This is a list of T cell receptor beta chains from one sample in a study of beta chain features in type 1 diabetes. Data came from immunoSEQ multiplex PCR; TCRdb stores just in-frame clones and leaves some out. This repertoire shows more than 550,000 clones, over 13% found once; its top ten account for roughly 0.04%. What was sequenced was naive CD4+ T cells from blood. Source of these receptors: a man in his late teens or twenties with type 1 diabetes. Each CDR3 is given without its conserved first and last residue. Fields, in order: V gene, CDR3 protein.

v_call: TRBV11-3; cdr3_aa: ASSPGDPWAFTDTQY
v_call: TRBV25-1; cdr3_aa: ASSELVGDSYEQY
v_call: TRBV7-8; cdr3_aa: ASSAQRAGIEKLF
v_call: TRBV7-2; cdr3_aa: ASSSSGQGSSPLH
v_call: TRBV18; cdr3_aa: ASSPRGGGDEQF
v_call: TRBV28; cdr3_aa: ASSLGYEQY
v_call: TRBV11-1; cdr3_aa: ASSPTRESYEQY
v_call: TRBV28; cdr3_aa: ASSRTGQGLSYEQY
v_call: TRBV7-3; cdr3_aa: ASSPGVGQPQH
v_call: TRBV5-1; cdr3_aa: ASSLGSASTEAF
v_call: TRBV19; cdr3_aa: ASSPPGGFVDTQY
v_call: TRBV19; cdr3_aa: ASGTGASGSTDTQY
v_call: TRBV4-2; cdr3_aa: ASSPQGVSSYNEQF
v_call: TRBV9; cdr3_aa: ASSVGVYLTDEQY
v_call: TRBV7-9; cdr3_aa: ASSSGQRKWYGYT
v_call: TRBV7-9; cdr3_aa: ASSQGLYEQY
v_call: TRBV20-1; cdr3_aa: SALAPEQY
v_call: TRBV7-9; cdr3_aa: ASSLRRNSGNTIY
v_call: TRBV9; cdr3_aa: ASSVGTSVTYEQY
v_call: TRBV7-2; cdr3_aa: ASSPRSPEETQY
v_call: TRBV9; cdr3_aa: ASSPHPGTLSYEQY
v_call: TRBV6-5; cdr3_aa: ASSYLEYNEQF
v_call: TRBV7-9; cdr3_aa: ASSLAGNDGQPQH
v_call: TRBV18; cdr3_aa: ASSPTPRGLGNEQY
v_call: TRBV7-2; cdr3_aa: ASSLGTQPQH
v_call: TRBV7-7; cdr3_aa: ASSPIGGNTQY
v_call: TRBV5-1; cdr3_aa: ASSSIAGGVYNEQF
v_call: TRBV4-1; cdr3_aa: ASSFRGQDQPQH
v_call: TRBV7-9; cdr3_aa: ASSETGYEQY
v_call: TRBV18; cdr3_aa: ASSPIGEGNTEAF
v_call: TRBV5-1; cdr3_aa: ASSPRGEGQPQH
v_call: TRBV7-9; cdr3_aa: ASSLTGQDGYT
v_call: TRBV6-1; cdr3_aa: ASNEAWGMKTQY